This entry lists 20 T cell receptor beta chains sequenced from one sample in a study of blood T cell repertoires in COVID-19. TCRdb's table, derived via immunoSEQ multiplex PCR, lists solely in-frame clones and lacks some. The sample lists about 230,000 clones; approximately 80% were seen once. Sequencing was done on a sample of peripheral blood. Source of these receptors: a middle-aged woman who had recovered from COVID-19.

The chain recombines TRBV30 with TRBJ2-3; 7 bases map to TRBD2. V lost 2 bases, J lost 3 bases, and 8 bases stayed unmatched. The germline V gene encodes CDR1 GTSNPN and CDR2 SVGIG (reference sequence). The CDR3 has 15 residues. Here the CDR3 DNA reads TGTGCCTGGAGTTGGGGCGGGGGTTATACAGATACGCAGTATTTT. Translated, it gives CAWSWGGGYTDTQYF.

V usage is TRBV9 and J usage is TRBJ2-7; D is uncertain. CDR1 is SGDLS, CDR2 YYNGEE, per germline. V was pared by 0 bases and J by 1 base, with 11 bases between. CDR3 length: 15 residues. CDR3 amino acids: CASSVGNSFSYEQYF. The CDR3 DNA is TGTGCCAGCAGCGTAGGTAATAGCTTTTCCTACGAGCAGTACTTC.

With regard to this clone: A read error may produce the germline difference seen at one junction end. The CDR3 protein is CASGFGTARLF. In DNA, the CDR3 is TGTGCCAGCGGTTTCGGGACAGCGCGACTCTTC. V gene TRBV6-5 combines with J gene TRBJ1-2, with 7 bases identical to TRBD1. CDR1 is MNHEY and CDR2 is SVGAGI in the germline V gene. The CDR3 loop spans 11 amino acids.

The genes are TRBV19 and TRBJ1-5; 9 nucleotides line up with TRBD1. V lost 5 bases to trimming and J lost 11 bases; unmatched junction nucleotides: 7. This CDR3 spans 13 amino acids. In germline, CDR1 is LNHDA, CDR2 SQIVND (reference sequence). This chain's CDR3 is CASSSDRGMAQHF. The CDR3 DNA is TGTGCCAGTAGTTCGGACAGGGGAATGGCCCAGCATTTT.

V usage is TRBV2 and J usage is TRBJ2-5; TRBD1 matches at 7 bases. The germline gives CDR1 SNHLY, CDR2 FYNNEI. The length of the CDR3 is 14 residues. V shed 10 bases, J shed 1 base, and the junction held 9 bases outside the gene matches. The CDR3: CATQDRTGQETQYF. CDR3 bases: TGTGCCACACAGGACAGGACGGGCCAAGAGACCCAGTACTTC.

This CDR3 is CASSYVNSNQPQHF. DNA for the CDR3: TGTGCCAGCAGTTACGTCAATAGCAATCAGCCCCAGCATTTT. This chain uses TRBV6-2 or TRBV6-3 with TRBJ1-5; D remains unclear. Trimming stripped 2 bases from V and 0 bases from J, with 5 bases between. This CDR3 has 14 amino acids. The V gene's germline CDR1 is MNHEY and CDR2 SVGEGT.

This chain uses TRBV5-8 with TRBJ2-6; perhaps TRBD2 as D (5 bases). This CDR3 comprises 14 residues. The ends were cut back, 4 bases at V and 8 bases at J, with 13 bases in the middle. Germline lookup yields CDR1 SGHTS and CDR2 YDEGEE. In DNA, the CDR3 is TGTGCCAGCAGCCAACAAAGGGAGTCCAACGTCCTGACTTTC. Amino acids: CASSQQRESNVLTF.

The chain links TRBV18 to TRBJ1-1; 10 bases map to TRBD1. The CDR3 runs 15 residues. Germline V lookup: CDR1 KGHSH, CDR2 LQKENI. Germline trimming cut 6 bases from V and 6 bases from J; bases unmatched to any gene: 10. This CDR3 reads CASSVRGTGAAEAFF. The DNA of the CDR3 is TGTGCCAGCTCGGTCCGGGGGACAGGGGCGGCTGAAGCTTTCTTT.

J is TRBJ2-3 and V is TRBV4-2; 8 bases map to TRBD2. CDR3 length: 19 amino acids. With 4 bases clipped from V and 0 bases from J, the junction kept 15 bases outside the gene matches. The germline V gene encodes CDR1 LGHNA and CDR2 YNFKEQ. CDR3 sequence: CASSRPGGGLLGSTDTQYF. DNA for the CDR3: TGTGCCAGCAGCCGCCCCGGGGGGGGCCTCCTCGGCAGCACAGATACGCAGTATTTT.

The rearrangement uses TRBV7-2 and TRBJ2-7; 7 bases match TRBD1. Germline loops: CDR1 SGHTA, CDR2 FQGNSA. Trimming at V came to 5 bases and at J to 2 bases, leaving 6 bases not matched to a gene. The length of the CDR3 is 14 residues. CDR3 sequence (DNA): TGTGCCAGCAGCGTCGGGACAGAGACCTACGAGCAGTACTTC. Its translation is CASSVGTETYEQYF.

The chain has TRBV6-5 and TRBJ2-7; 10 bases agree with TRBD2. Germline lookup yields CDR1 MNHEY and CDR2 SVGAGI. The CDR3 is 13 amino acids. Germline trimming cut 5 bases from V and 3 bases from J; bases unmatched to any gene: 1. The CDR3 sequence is CASSRTSGYEQYF. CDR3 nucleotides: TGTGCCAGCAGTAGGACTAGCGGCTACGAGCAGTACTTC.

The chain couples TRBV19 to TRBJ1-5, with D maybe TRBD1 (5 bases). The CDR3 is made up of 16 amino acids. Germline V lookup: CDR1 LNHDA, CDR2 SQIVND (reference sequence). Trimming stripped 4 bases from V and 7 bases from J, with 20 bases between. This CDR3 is CASSTHTDTLVQPQHF. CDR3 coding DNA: TGTGCCAGTAGTACCCACACGGACACCCTGGTCCAGCCCCAGCATTTT. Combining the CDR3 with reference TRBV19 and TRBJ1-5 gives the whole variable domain DGGITQSPKYLFRKEGQNVTLSCEQNLNHDAMYWYRQDPGQGLRLIYYSQIVNDFQKGDIAEGYSVSREKKESFPLTVTSAQKNPTAFYLCASSTHTDTLVQPQHFGDGTRLSIL.

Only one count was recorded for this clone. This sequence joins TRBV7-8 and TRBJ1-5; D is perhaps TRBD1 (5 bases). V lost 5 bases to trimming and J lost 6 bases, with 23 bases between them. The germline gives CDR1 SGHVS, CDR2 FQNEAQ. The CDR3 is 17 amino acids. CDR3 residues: CASSQEPGGVGIQPQHF. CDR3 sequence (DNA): TGTGCCAGCAGCCAGGAACCGGGGGGGGTCGGTATTCAGCCCCAGCATTTT.

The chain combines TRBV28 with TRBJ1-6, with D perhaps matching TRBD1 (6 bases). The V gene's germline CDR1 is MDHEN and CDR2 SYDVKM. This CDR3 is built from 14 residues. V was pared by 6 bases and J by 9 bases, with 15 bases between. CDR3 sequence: CASSAGGAVSPLHF. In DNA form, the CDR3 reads TGTGCCAGCAGCGCGGGGGGCGCAGTTTCACCCCTCCACTTT.

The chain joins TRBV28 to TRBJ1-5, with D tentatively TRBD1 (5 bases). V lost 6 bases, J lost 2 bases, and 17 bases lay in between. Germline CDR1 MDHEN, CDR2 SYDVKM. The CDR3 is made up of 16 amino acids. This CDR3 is CASSLIQGRRNQPQHF. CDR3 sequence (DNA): TGTGCCAGCAGCCTAATTCAGGGTAGGCGCAATCAGCCCCAGCATTTT.

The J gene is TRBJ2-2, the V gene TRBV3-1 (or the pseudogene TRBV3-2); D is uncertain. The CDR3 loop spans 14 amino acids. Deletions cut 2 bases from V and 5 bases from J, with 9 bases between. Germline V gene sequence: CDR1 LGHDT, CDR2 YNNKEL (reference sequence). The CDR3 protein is CASSQFLGTGELFF. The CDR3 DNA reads TGTGCCAGCAGCCAATTCCTCGGTACCGGGGAGCTGTTTTTT.

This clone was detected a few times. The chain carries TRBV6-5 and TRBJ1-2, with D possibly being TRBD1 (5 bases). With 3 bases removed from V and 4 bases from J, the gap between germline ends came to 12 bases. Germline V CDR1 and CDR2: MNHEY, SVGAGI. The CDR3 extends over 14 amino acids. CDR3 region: CASSYEQGPYGYTF. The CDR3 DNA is TGTGCCAGCAGTTATGAGCAGGGTCCCTATGGCTACACCTTC.

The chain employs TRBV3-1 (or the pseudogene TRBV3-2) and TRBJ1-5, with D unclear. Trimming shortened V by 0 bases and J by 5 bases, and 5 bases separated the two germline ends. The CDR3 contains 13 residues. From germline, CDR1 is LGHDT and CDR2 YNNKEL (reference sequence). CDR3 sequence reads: CASSQDVYQPQHF. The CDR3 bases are TGTGCCAGCAGCCAAGACGTGTATCAGCCCCAGCATTTT.

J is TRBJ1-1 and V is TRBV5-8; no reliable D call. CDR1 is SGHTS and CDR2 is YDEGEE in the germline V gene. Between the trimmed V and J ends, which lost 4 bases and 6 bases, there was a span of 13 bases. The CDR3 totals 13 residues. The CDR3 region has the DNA TGTGCCAGCAGCATTTGGGGTAGCGCTGAAGCTTTCTTT. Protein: CASSIWGSAEAFF.

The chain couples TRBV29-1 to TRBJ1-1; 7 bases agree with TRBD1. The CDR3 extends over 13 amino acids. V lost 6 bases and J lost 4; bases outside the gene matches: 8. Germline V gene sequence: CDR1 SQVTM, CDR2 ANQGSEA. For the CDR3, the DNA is TGCAGCGTAGGAGAGGACAGGAGCACTGAAGCTTTCTTT. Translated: CSVGEDRSTEAFF.